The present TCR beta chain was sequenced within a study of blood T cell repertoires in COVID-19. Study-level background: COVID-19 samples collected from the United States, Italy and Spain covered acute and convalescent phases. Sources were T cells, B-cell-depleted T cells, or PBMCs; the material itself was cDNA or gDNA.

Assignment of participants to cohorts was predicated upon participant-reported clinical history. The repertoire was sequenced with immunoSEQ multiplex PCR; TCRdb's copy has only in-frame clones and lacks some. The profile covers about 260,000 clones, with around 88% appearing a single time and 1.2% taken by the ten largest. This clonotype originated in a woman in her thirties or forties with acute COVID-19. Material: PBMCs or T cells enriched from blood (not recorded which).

Here the CDR3 DNA reads TGTGCCTGGACAGGACAGGGGAATGGGAACTATGGCTACACCTTC. As protein: CAWTGQGNGNYGYTF. This rearrangement joins TRBV30 to TRBJ1-2; TRBD1 agrees at 9 bases. This CDR3 spans 15 amino acids. The germline V gene encodes CDR1 GTSNPN and CDR2 SVGIG (reference sequence). J lost 2 bases, V lost 4 bases, and 8 bases had no gene match.